This T cell receptor beta chain stems from a study of chronic HIV infection and antiretroviral therapy (dated by TCRdb to the mid-2010s). The library was generated by 5' RACE. TCRdb shows the sequencer as Illumina MiSeq. Through fastp at Q25 and MiXCR, TCRdb rebuilt clones from the public reads, retaining in-frame beta chains. When rows share a CDR3 protein, they turn into one entry using the most common DNA and genes. In this sample the table shows 40,000 to 50,000 distinct CDR3 sequences, about 18% of which occur a single time. The top ten clonotypes cover around 2.8% of the sample. Regarding this clonotype: This clone's antigen is unknown. The sample holds no much larger clone one base away, and base qualities are not on file.

According to the germline V gene (reference sequence), CDR1 reads LGHDT and CDR2 reads YNNKEL. The CDR3 runs 17 residues from the cysteine to the phenylalanine. CDR3 DNA is the only sequence kept; it has 51 bases, read in frame from the first base. V ends up 0 bases short and J 5 bases short, with an unmatched junction base count of 13. In this chain, TRBV3-1 is recombined with TRBJ2-7; the junction holds 7 bases that match TRBD2. The source of this sequence is an adult who had HIV and had not received antiretroviral therapy, or was an uninfected healthy control (not recorded which). Sequences were obtained from peripheral blood. The CDR3 reads CASSQDFSSGKNNEQYF. The DNA sequence is as follows: TGTGCCAGCAGCCAAGATTTCTCCAGCGGGAAAAACAACGAGCAGTACTTC.